The source of this T cell receptor (beta chain) is a study of blood T cells in healthy people across ages. Overall study: About one barcoded TCR beta cDNA was captured per two T cells.

With respect to this clonotype: Its antigen remains unidentified.

The CDR3 consists of 16 residues. V shed 6 bases and J shed 0 bases, with 14 bases lying between them. Germline CDR1 reads MNHEY; CDR2 reads SVGAGI. Isolated per sample were at least 7 million PBMCs. A second PCR, run for about 7 to 11 cycles, used a sample-barcoded 5' primer plus a J-beta primer mix. Each CDR3 protein gets one entry after TCRdb re-called the 5' RACE reads with MiXCR. The table shows just under 900,000 distinct CDR3 sequences, with 25% to 35% occurring only once. Overall study findings and caveats: A roughly linear fall in TCR beta diversity per million T cells was seen with increasing age. A conclusive naive versus antigen-experienced comparison was prevented by the unsorted PBMCs.

The rearrangement joins TRBV6-5 to TRBJ2-2; TRBD1 might be the D (6 bases). Sequencing input: blood. The source is an elderly woman in good health. CDR3 sequence: CASRDQGLTNTGELFF. For the CDR3, the DNA is TGTGCCAGCAGAGACCAGGGGCTAACGAACACCGGGGAGCTGTTTTTT.